The sample holds a few counts of the clone carrying this T cell receptor beta chain. This record belongs to a study of blood T cell repertoires in COVID-19. V was pared by 2 bases and J by 0 bases, with 3 bases of the junction left unmatched. The CDR3 contains 16 residues. Looked up from germline, CDR1 is MNHEY and CDR2 is SVGAGI. In the original processing: Using reference gene primer amplification, nucleated cell counts were estimated. Using immunoSEQ multiplex PCR, the repertoire was profiled, and TCRdb retains in-frame clones only, with some absent. The DNA was the basis for D and trimming; V, J and clone size are from that table. This sample has about 130,000 clones, with around 87% found just once.

V is TRBV6-5 and J is TRBJ2-3; 9 bases align to TRBD2. Sequencing input: peripheral blood. This TCR came from a woman aged 60-70 years with acute or convalescent COVID-19. CDR3 DNA sequence: TGTGCCAGCAGTTACACCGGACTAGCGAGCACAGATACGCAGTATTTT. Translation: CASSYTGLASTDTQYF.